One sample yielded the 18 T cell receptor beta chains listed below, sequenced in a study of OX40 agonist ivuxolimab in advanced cancers. Library creation used the immunoSEQ multiplex PCR assay. The immuneACCESS repertoire file appears here via TCRdb, limited to in-frame rearrangements. These files lack a portion of the clones; in checked studies, under half of the deficit traces to unresolved V genes, and the cause of the others is not known. In all, the sample holds 25,000 to 35,000 clones, and 87% of those were seen once. Clones ranked in the top ten supply 13% to 15% of the sample. The sample consisted of CD4+ or CD8+ T cells sorted from blood, taken in a trial of the OX40 agonist ivuxolimab. Every receptor here comes from an adult with an advanced solid tumor such as melanoma, head and neck, liver or kidney cancer.

The V and J genes are TRBV6-1 and TRBJ2-1; D is unclear. This CDR3 spans 11 amino acids. CDR1 is MNHNS, CDR2 SASEGT, per germline. V was trimmed by 3 bases and J by 7 bases, leaving 4 bases between them. The CDR3 DNA reads as TGTGCCAGCAGTGAGTGGAATGAGCAGTTCTTC. Its translation: CASSEWNEQFF.

The J gene is TRBJ1-5, the V gene TRBV28, with no clear D. Germline V lookup: CDR1 MDHEN, CDR2 SYDVKM. V lost 5 bases, J lost 4 bases, and 9 bases lay in between. The CDR3 runs 13 residues. As DNA, the CDR3 is TGTGCCAGCAGTCGACGGCTGAATCAGCCCCAGCATTTT. Translating gives CASSRRLNQPQHF. The full variable domain, rest sourced from reference TRBV28 and TRBJ1-5, is DVKVTQSSRYLVKRTGEKVFLECVQDMDHENMFWYRQDPGLGLRLIYFSYDVKMKEKGDIPEGYSVSREKKERFSLILESASTNQTSMYLCASSRRLNQPQHFGDGTRLSIL.

This clone is medium-sized (0.01 to 0.1%) by share. The J gene is TRBJ1-1, the V gene TRBV19, with 7 bases aligning to TRBD1. The germline gives CDR1 LNHDA, CDR2 SQIVND (reference sequence). This CDR3 is built from 13 residues. Germline trimming cut 4 bases from V and 6 bases from J; bases unmatched to any gene: 5. CDR3 loop: CASSTYRGSEAFF. CDR3 DNA: TGTGCCAGTAGTACGTACAGGGGATCTGAAGCTTTCTTT.

The CDR3 here is CASTDMGSSYNEQFF. The CDR3 nucleotides read TGTGCCAGTACCGATATGGGGAGCTCCTACAATGAGCAGTTCTTC. V gene TRBV19 combines with J gene TRBJ2-1; TRBD2 is a possible D gene (5 bases). V lost 7 bases and J 0 bases, leaving 13 bases between the germline ends. This CDR3 contains 15 residues. CDR1 and CDR2 (germline): LNHDA, SQIVND (reference sequence).

This chain uses TRBV28 with TRBJ1-5, with D uncertain. CDR1 is MDHEN, CDR2 SYDVKM, per germline. This CDR3 region has 11 residues. Trimming took off 6 bases at V and 7 bases at J, with 7 bases between the two ends. The CDR3 nucleotides read TGTGCCAGCAGGTTGGGACAGCCCCAGCATTTT. Amino acid sequence: CASRLGQPQHF. The variable domain in full, completed from reference TRBV28 and TRBJ1-5, reads DVKVTQSSRYLVKRTGEKVFLECVQDMDHENMFWYRQDPGLGLRLIYFSYDVKMKEKGDIPEGYSVSREKKERFSLILESASTNQTSMYLCASRLGQPQHFGDGTRLSIL.

The chain's CDR3 is CASTPMVGLSSYEQYF. The CDR3 nucleotides are TGCGCCAGCACCCCGATGGTGGGCCTGAGCTCCTACGAGCAGTACTTC. The chain has TRBV4-1 and TRBJ2-7; D is undetermined. This CDR3 contains 16 residues. V was shortened by 7 bases and J by 0 bases, with 19 bases between the two germline ends. CDR1 and CDR2 from the germline V gene are MGHRA and YSYEKL.

The genes are TRBV19 and TRBJ2-7; D might be TRBD2 (6 bases). Trimming took off 3 bases at V and 1 base at J, with 10 bases between the two ends. The germline V gene has CDR1 LNHDA and CDR2 SQIVND (reference sequence). This CDR3 has 14 amino acids. The DNA for the CDR3 is TGTGCCAGTAGTATGGTTAGCGGTTCCTACGAGCAGTACTTC. Translation gives CASSMVSGSYEQYF.

The genes are TRBV28 and TRBJ2-3; either TRBD1 or TRBD2 may fit D (5 bases each). V lost 5 bases and J 6 bases, leaving 24 bases between the germline ends. The CDR3 runs to 17 residues. The germline CDR1 and CDR2 sequences are MDHEN and SYDVKM. CDR3 nucleotides: TGTGCCAGCAGTCAGGGAGCCGGTCTGGAAAGTACGGATACGCAGTATTTT. Its translation: CASSQGAGLESTDTQYF.

Written as DNA, the CDR3 is TGTGCCAGCAGCCAAGACGACATGGGGTACAATGAGCAGTTCTTC. Protein: CASSQDDMGYNEQFF. The chain joins TRBV4-2 to TRBJ2-1; D not certain. CDR3 size: 15 residues. CDR1 is LGHNA and CDR2 is YNFKEQ in the germline V gene. Trimming stripped 0 bases from V and 4 bases from J, with 10 bases between.

This clone was found once. V and J are TRBV18 and TRBJ2-1, with 10 nucleotides matching TRBD2. Germline lookup yields CDR1 KGHSH and CDR2 LQKENI. The CDR3 is 14 amino acids. Germline trimming cut 2 bases from V and 8 bases from J; bases unmatched to any gene: 3. In DNA, the CDR3 is TGTGCCAGCTCACCAGTAGCGGGAGGAGATGAGCAGTTCTTC. Amino acid sequence: CASSPVAGGDEQFF.

The J gene is TRBJ2-1, the V gene TRBV9, with TRBD2 matching over 13 bases. The germline CDR1 and CDR2 sequences are SGDLS and YYNGEE. V lost 3 bases and J lost 9; bases outside the gene matches: 6. The CDR3 loop spans 15 amino acids. The CDR3 DNA sequence: TGTGCCAGCAGCGCCCCGGGACTAGCGGGATCTGAGCAGTTCTTC. This translates into CASSAPGLAGSEQFF.

This CDR3 is CASSATGAYSGANVLTF. The CDR3 region has the DNA TGTGCCAGCTCAGCGACAGGGGCCTACTCTGGGGCCAACGTCCTGACTTTC. The chain carries TRBV18 and TRBJ2-6, with 8 nucleotides matching TRBD1. Per germline, CDR1 KGHSH and CDR2 LQKENI. Trimming took 5 bases from V and 0 from J; bases not matched to a gene: 6. The CDR3 runs 17 residues. Full variable domain (remainder filled in from reference TRBV18 and TRBJ2-6): NAGVMQNPRHLVRRRGQEARLRCSPMKGHSHVYWYRQLPEEGLKFMVYLQKENIIDESGMPKERFSAEFPKEGPSILRIQQVVRGDSAAYFCASSATGAYSGANVLTFGAGSRLTVL.

This clone was detected once. The V and J genes are TRBV30 and TRBJ2-7; D is uncertain. CDR3 length: 12 residues. CDR1 GTSNPN and CDR2 SVGIG come from the germline V gene (reference sequence). Between the trimmed V and J ends, which lost 1 base and 3 bases, there was a span of 7 bases. The CDR3 nucleotides read TGTGCCTGGAGTGGACAAATCTACGAGCAGTACTTC. Amino acid sequence: CAWSGQIYEQYF.

This clone was found once. This chain uses TRBV28 with TRBJ2-3; D is possibly TRBD1 or TRBD2 (5 bases each). From germline, CDR1 is MDHEN and CDR2 SYDVKM. V was shortened by 5 bases and J by 4 bases, with 10 bases between the two germline ends. This CDR3 has 13 residues. CDR3 sequence (DNA): TGTGCCAGCAGTGACGGGACCCCAGATACGCAGTATTTT. Translating it yields CASSDGTPDTQYF. Using reference TRBV28 and TRBJ2-3 for the parts outside the CDR3, the full variable domain is DVKVTQSSRYLVKRTGEKVFLECVQDMDHENMFWYRQDPGLGLRLIYFSYDVKMKEKGDIPEGYSVSREKKERFSLILESASTNQTSMYLCASSDGTPDTQYFGPGTRLTVL.

The J gene is TRBJ2-4, the V gene TRBV7-3, with 11 bases fitting TRBD1. Germline trimming cut 4 bases from V and 5 bases from J; bases unmatched to any gene: 4. This CDR3 is 15 amino acids long. Germline-derived CDR1 and CDR2 are SGHTA and FQGTGA. Here the CDR3 reads CASSSPGQGENIQYF. The CDR3 DNA follows: TGTGCCAGCAGCTCCCCGGGACAGGGGGAAAACATTCAGTACTTC.

This clone was counted a single time. This chain joins TRBV19 and TRBJ2-7; 11 bases fit TRBD1. CDR1 and CDR2 (germline): LNHDA, SQIVND (reference sequence). The CDR3 covers 16 residues. V shed 1 base and J 2 bases; nucleotides not matched to a gene: 4. The chain's CDR3 is CASSIALGQGAYEQYF. The CDR3 nucleotides read TGTGCCAGTAGTATAGCCCTGGGACAGGGGGCCTACGAGCAGTACTTC.

The chain is built from TRBV6-5 and TRBJ2-3, with TRBD1 matching over 11 bases. The length of the CDR3 is 15 residues. CDR1 is MNHEY, CDR2 SVGAGI, per germline. J gave up 5 bases and V 4 bases, and 5 bases lay outside the gene matches. CDR3 bases: TGTGCCAGCAGTTCCGGACAGGGGGCGGTAGATACGCAGTATTTT. Its protein is CASSSGQGAVDTQYF.

Relative to its sample, this clone is medium-sized (0.01 to 0.1%). This chain connects TRBV19 to TRBJ2-3; D assignment may be TRBD1 or TRBD2 (6 bases each). The CDR3 runs to 15 residues. Germline lookup yields CDR1 LNHDA and CDR2 SQIVND (reference sequence). Trimming stripped 1 base from V and 6 bases from J, with 14 bases between. CDR3 protein: CASSIAAGEDDTQYF. DNA of the CDR3: TGTGCCAGTAGTATAGCGGCAGGGGAGGACGATACGCAGTATTTT.